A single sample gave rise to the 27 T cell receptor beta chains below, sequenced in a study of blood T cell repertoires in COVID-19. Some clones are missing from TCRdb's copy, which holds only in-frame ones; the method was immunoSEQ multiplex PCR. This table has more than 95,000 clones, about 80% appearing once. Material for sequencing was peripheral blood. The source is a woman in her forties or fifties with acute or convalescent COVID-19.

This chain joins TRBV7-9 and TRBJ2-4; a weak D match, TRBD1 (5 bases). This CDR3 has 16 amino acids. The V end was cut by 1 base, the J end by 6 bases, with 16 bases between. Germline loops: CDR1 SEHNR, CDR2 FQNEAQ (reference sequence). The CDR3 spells CASSLETAINRNIQYF. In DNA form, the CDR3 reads TGTGCCAGCAGCTTAGAGACAGCTATTAATAGAAACATTCAGTACTTC.

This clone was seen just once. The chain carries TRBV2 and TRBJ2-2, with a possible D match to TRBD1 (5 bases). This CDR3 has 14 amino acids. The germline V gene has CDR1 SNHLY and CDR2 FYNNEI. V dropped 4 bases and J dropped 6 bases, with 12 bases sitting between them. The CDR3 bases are TGTGCCAGCAGTGGAAGCCAGGGCGCCGGGGAGCTGTTTTTT. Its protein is CASSGSQGAGELFF.

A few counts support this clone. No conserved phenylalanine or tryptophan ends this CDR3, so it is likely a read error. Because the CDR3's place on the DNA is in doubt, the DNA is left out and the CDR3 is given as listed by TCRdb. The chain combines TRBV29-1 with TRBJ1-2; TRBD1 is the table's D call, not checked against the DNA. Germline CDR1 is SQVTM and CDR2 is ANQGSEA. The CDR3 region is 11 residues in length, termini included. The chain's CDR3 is CSVAGQGQYEV.

The CDR3 loop is CASSLVNREARRSNYGYTF. The CDR3 nucleotides read TGTGCCAGCAGCTTAGTGAACAGGGAAGCTCGTCGCTCCAACTATGGCTACACCTTC. The gene calls are TRBV7-8 and TRBJ1-2; D is perhaps TRBD1 (6 bases). This CDR3 spans 19 amino acids. Trimming left V 1 base short and J 2 bases short, with 23 bases between. Germline CDR1 and CDR2: SGHVS and FQNEAQ.

For the CDR3, the DNA is TGTGCCAGCAGACAGACTAGCGGGGGGTTCACCGGGGAGCTGTTTTTT. Protein sequence: CASRQTSGGFTGELFF. V and J are TRBV7-6 and TRBJ2-2; TRBD2 matches at 13 bases. Germline V CDR1 and CDR2: SGHVS, FNYEAQ. This CDR3 is built from 16 residues. Trimming removed 6 bases from V and 4 bases from J; junction bases left unmatched: 5.

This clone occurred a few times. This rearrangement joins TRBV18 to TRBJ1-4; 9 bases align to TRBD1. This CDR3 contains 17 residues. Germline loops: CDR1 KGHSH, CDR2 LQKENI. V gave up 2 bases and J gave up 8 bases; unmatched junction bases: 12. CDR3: CASSPVGPGTGSEKLFF. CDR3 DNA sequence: TGTGCCAGCTCACCAGTTGGTCCCGGGACAGGGTCAGAAAAACTGTTTTTT.

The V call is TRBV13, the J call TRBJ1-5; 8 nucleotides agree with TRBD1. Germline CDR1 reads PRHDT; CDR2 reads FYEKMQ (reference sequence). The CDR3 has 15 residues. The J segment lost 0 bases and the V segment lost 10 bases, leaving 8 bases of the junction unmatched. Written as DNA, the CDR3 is TGTGCCAAAGTGACAGGGGTCGTTAGCAATCAGCCCCAGCATTTT. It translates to CAKVTGVVSNQPQHF.

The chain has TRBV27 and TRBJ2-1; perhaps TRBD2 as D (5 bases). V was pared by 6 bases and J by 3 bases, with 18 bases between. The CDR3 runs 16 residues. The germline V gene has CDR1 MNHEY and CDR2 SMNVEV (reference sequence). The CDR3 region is CASRRLSGDHYNEQFF. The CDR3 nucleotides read TGTGCCAGCAGACGATTAAGCGGAGACCACTACAATGAGCAGTTCTTC.

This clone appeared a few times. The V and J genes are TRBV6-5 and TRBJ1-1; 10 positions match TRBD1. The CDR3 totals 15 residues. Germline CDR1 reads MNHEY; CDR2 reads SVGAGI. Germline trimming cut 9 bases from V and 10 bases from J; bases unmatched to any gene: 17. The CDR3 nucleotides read TGTGCCAGTCGGGTCTCTCCCGGGACAGGGGCAAGAGCTTTCTTT. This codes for CASRVSPGTGARAFF.

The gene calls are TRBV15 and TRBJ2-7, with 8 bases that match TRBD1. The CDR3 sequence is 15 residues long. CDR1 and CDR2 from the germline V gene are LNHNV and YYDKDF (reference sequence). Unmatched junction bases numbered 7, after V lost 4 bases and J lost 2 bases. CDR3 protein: CATSTFRGLAYEQYF. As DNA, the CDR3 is TGTGCCACCAGCACCTTCAGGGGGCTGGCCTACGAGCAGTACTTC. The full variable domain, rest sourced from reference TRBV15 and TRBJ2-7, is DAMVIQNPRYQVTQFGKPVTLSCSQTLNHNVMYWYQQKSSQAPKLLFHYYDKDFNNEADTPDNFQSRRPNTSFCFLDIRSPGLGDTAMYLCATSTFRGLAYEQYFGPGTRLTVT.

Written as DNA, the CDR3 is TGTGCCAGCAGCTCTTTCAGGGATTCACCCCTCCACTTT. Translation gives CASSSFRDSPLHF. The rearrangement joins TRBV5-8 to TRBJ1-6; possibly TRBD1 for D (5 bases). V was cut by 3 bases and J by 8 bases, with 9 bases left in between. This CDR3 comprises 13 residues. Germline lookup yields CDR1 SGHTS and CDR2 YDEGEE.

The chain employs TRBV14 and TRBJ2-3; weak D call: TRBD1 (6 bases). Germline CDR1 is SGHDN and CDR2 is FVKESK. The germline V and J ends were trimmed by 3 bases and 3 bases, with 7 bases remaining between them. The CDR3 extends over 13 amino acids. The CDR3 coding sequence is TGTGCCAGCAGCCAGGGACAAACAGATACGCAGTATTTT. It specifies CASSQGQTDTQYF.

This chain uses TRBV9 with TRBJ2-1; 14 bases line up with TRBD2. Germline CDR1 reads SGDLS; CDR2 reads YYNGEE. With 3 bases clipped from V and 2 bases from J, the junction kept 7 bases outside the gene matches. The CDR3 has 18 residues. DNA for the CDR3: TGTGCCAGCAGCGGGGGTGGGACTAGCGGGAGCCCCTACAATGAGCAGTTCTTC. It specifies CASSGGGTSGSPYNEQFF.

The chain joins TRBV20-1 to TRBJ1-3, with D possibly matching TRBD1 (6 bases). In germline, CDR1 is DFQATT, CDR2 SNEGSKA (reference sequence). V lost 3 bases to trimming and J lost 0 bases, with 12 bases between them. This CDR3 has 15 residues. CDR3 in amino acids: CSASSGQISGNTIYF. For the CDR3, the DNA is TGCAGTGCTAGTTCGGGACAAATCTCTGGAAACACCATATATTTT.

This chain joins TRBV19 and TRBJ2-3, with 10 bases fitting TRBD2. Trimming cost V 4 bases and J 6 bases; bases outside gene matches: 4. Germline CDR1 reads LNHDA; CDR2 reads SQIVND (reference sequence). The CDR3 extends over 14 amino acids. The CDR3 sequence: CASSTIAGGDTQYF. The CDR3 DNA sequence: TGTGCCAGTAGTACCATAGCGGGAGGTGATACGCAGTATTTT.

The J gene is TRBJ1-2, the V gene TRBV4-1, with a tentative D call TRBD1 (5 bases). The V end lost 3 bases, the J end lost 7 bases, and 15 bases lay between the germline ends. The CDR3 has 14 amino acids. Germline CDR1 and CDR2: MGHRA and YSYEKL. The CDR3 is CASSHAQGRGGYTF. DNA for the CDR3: TGCGCCAGCAGCCATGCACAAGGGAGGGGTGGCTACACCTTC.

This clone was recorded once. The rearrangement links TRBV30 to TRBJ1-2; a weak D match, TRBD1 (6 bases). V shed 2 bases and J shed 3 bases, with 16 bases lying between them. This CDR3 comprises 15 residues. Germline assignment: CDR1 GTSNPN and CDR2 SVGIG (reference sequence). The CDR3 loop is CAWSSPGGLYYGYTF. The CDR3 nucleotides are TGTGCCTGGAGTTCCCCCGGGGGGCTTTACTATGGCTACACCTTC. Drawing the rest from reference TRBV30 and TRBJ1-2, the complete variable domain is SQTIHQWPATLVQPVGSPLSLECTVEGTSNPNLYWYRQAAGRGLQLLFYSVGIGQISSEVPQNLSASRPQDRQFILSSKKLLLSDSGFYLCAWSSPGGLYYGYTFGSGTRLTVV.

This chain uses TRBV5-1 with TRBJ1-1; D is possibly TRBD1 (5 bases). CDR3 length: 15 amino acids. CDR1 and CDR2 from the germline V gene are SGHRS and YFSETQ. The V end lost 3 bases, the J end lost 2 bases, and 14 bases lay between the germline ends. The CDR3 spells CASSSVTVSNTEAFF. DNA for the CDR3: TGCGCCAGCAGCTCGGTGACAGTCTCTAACACTGAAGCTTTCTTT.

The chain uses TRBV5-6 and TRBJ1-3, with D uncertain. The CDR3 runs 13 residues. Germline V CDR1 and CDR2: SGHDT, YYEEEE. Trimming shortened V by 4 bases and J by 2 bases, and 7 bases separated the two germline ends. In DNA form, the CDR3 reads TGTGCCAGCAGCCCCTTTACTGGAAACACCATATATTTT. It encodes CASSPFTGNTIYF.

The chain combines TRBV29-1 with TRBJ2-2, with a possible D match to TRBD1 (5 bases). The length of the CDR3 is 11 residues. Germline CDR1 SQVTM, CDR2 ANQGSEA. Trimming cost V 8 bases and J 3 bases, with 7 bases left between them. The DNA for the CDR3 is TGCAGCTCACAGGACACCGGGGAGCTGTTTTTT. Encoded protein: CSSQDTGELFF.

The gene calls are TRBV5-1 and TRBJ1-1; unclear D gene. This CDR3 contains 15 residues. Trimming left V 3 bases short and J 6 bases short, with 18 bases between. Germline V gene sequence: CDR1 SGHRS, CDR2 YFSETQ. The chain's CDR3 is CASSSVGARGAEAFF. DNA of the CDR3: TGCGCCAGCAGCTCCGTCGGAGCCCGGGGAGCTGAAGCTTTCTTT.

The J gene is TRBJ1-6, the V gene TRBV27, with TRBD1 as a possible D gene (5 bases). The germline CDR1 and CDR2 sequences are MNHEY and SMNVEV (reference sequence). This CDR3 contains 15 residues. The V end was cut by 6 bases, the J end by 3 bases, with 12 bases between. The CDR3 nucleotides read TGTGCCAGCAGCCCCGACGGGGGCTATAATTCACCCCTCCACTTT. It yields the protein CASSPDGGYNSPLHF.

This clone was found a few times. CDR3 in amino acids: CASGFGGIVNEQFF. The CDR3 nucleotides are TGTGCTAGTGGTTTTGGCGGGATCGTGAATGAGCAGTTCTTC. The rearrangement links TRBV12-5 to TRBJ2-1; D may be TRBD2 (6 bases). Trimming pared 3 bases from V and 7 bases from J, leaving 13 bases between. There are 14 residues in the CDR3. Germline assignment: CDR1 LGHNT and CDR2 FRNRAP.

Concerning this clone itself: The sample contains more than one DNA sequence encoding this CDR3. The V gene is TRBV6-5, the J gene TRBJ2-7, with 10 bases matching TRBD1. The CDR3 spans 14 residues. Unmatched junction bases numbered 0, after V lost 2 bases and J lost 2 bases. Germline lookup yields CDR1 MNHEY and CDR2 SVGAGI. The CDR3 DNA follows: TGTGCCAGCAGTTACGGACAGGGGGCCTACGAGCAGTACTTC. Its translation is CASSYGQGAYEQYF.

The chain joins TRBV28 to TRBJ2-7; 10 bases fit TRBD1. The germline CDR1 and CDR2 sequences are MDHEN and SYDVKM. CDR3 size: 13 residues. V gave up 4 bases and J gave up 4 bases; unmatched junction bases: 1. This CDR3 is CASSSGQGYEQYF. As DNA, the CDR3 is TGTGCCAGCAGTTCGGGACAGGGGTACGAGCAGTACTTC.

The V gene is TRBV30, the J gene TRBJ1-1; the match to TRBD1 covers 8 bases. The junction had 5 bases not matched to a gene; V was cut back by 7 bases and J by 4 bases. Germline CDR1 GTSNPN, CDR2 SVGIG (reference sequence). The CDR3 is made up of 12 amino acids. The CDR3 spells CAFRTGFTEAFF. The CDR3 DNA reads TGTGCCTTTAGGACAGGGTTCACTGAAGCTTTCTTT.

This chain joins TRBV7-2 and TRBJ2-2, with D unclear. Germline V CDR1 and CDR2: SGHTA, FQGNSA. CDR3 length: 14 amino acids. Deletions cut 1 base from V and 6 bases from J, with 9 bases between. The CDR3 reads CASSLVWPAGELFF. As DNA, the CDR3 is TGTGCCAGCAGCTTAGTTTGGCCAGCCGGGGAGCTGTTTTTT.